The 2 T cell receptor beta chains below come from one sample, sequenced in a study of lymphopenia after photon versus proton radiotherapy. The table came from immunoSEQ multiplex PCR; TCRdb's copy has only in-frame clones and leaves some out. Of around 55,000 clones listed, about 88% are singletons. Material: peripheral blood, obtained from a patient treated with proton-based radiotherapy. Every receptor here comes from a man aged 55 to 70 with pancreatic cancer.

The chain employs TRBV9 and TRBJ2-1, with 13 bases lining up with TRBD2. The CDR3 has 19 residues. Germline-derived CDR1 and CDR2 are SGDLS and YYNGEE. V dropped 3 bases and J dropped 8; count of bases not matched to a gene: 17. CDR3 protein: CASSARTSGSPPPFDEQFF. The DNA for the CDR3 is TGTGCCAGCAGCGCCAGGACTAGCGGGAGTCCTCCCCCTTTCGATGAGCAGTTCTTC.

CDR3 loop: CASSAFRTSGTSDTQYF. The CDR3 region has the DNA TGCGCCAGCAGCGCTTTTCGGACTAGCGGGACCTCCGATACGCAGTATTTT. The chain recombines TRBV4-1 with TRBJ2-3; 12 nucleotides align to TRBD2. This CDR3 contains 17 residues. V gave up 5 bases and J gave up 6 bases; unmatched junction bases: 12. Germline loops: CDR1 MGHRA, CDR2 YSYEKL.